These 18 T cell receptor beta chains share one sample of origin, sequenced in a study of cytomegalovirus exposure and HLA in healthy donors. The PCR used 60 Vbeta and 13 Jbeta primers. Repertoires were generated with immunoSEQ multiplex PCR, while TCRdb's copy carries only in-frame clones and drops some. Of 170,000 or so clones listed, about 83% were seen once; the top ten hold under 5%. Input material: PBMCs. Receptors were obtained from a girl under 18 in good health and CMV-seropositive.

V gene TRBV2 combines with J gene TRBJ1-1; D unclear. Germline V gives CDR1 SNHLY, CDR2 FYNNEI. The CDR3 totals 14 residues. Trimming pared 4 bases from V and 0 bases from J, leaving 9 bases between. In DNA, the CDR3 is TGTGCCAGCAGTGTGAGGGAGATGAACACTGAAGCTTTCTTT. As protein: CASSVREMNTEAFF.

The chain employs TRBV11-1 and TRBJ1-1, with TRBD1 matching 9 bases. The CDR3 sequence is 17 residues long. The V segment lost 6 bases and the J segment 1 base; nucleotides outside the gene matches: 12. The germline gives CDR1 SGHAT, CDR2 FQDESV (reference sequence). This CDR3 reads CASRPLLQGARNTEAFF. DNA of the CDR3: TGTGCCAGCAGACCGCTGCTACAGGGGGCGCGGAACACTGAAGCTTTCTTT.

The J gene is TRBJ1-1, the V gene TRBV18; no reliable D call. Germline V gives CDR1 KGHSH, CDR2 LQKENI. CDR3 length: 16 residues. Trimming pared 0 bases from V and 0 bases from J, leaving 11 bases between. CDR3 loop: CASSPPTGRMNTEAFF. In nucleotides, the CDR3 is TGTGCCAGCTCACCACCTACCGGCAGGATGAACACTGAAGCTTTCTTT.

V usage is TRBV5-1 and J usage is TRBJ2-7, with D possibly TRBD1 on 6 matching bases. Germline V lookup: CDR1 SGHRS, CDR2 YFSETQ. The CDR3 runs to 12 residues. Trimming cost V 4 bases and J 5 bases, with 10 bases left between them. This CDR3 is CASSPPGDEQYF. CDR3 DNA: TGCGCCAGCAGCCCCCCAGGGGACGAGCAGTACTTC.

The chain carries TRBV11-2 and TRBJ1-3, with 9 positions matching TRBD1. Looked up from germline, CDR1 is SGHAT and CDR2 is FQNNGV. The trim removed 0 bases at V and 3 bases at J, leaving 3 bases unmatched. This CDR3 spans 16 amino acids. CDR3 region: CASSLDWTGDGNTIYF. The CDR3 nucleotides are TGTGCCAGCAGCTTAGACTGGACAGGGGATGGAAACACCATATATTTT.

The rearrangement uses TRBV10-3 and TRBJ2-7, with D maybe TRBD2 (6 bases). V gave up 2 bases and J gave up 4 bases, with 18 bases separating them. This CDR3 contains 16 residues. The germline CDR1 and CDR2 sequences are ENHRY and SYGVKD. CDR3 in amino acids: CAISEIPGPGGYEQYF. In DNA form, the CDR3 reads TGTGCCATCAGTGAGATTCCGGGACCCGGAGGGTACGAGCAGTACTTC.

The chain recombines TRBV15 with TRBJ2-7, with 8 bases aligning to TRBD2. CDR1 is LNHNV, CDR2 YYDKDF, per germline (reference sequence). The CDR3 is 16 amino acids. Trimming took 1 base from V and 2 from J; bases not matched to a gene: 7. The CDR3 protein is CATSRGPGGETYEQYF. The CDR3 coding sequence is TGTGCCACCAGCAGAGGGCCGGGAGGGGAAACCTACGAGCAGTACTTC.

The rearrangement uses TRBV2 and TRBJ1-5, with D tentatively TRBD1 (6 bases). V gave up 7 bases and J gave up 3 bases, with 13 bases separating them. Germline V gene sequence: CDR1 SNHLY, CDR2 FYNNEI. The CDR3 loop spans 14 amino acids. The CDR3 sequence is CASNPDSSNQPQHF. In DNA, the CDR3 is TGTGCCAGCAATCCGGACAGTTCCAATCAGCCCCAGCATTTT.

The chain combines TRBV6-1 with TRBJ2-7; maybe TRBD2 (6 bases). V dropped 9 bases and J dropped 2 bases, with 20 bases sitting between them. The germline CDR1 and CDR2 sequences are MNHNS and SASEGT. The CDR3 consists of 15 residues. CDR3 sequence reads: CASTIGAGSTYEQYF. In DNA, the CDR3 is TGTGCCAGTACCATAGGGGCGGGATCGACCTACGAGCAGTACTTC.

The gene calls are TRBV10-2 and TRBJ1-2; D not certain. The CDR3 is 16 residues long. Germline lookup yields CDR1 WSHSY and CDR2 SAAADI. V lost 6 bases and J lost 4, with 21 bases in between. CDR3 in DNA: TGCGCCAGCAGAGACCTTTCAGCCCGCGGCGGCTATGGCTACACCTTC. Amino acid sequence: CASRDLSARGGYGYTF.

This clone was counted a single time. The rearrangement joins TRBV5-1 to TRBJ1-1; D is undetermined. The ends were cut back, 4 bases at V and 2 bases at J, with 6 bases in the middle. CDR3 length: 12 residues. CDR1 and CDR2 from the germline V gene are SGHRS and YFSETQ. Here the CDR3 reads CASSPPNTEAFF. The CDR3 bases are TGCGCCAGCAGCCCCCCTAACACTGAAGCTTTCTTT.

This chain connects TRBV5-5 to TRBJ1-4; D is possibly TRBD1 (6 bases). Germline V CDR1 and CDR2: SGHKS, YYEKEE (reference sequence). This CDR3 has 14 amino acids. Trimming removed 1 base at V and 3 bases at J, with 7 bases between. The CDR3 loop is CASSLSGANEKLFF. CDR3 sequence (DNA): TGTGCCAGCAGCTTGTCAGGGGCTAATGAAAAACTGTTTTTT.

V gene TRBV18 combines with J gene TRBJ2-6, with TRBD2 identical over 11 bases. The CDR3 is 18 residues long. Per germline, CDR1 KGHSH and CDR2 LQKENI. Germline trimming cut 3 bases from V and 0 bases from J; bases unmatched to any gene: 4. The CDR3 protein is CASSPLAGGPSGANVLTF. DNA for the CDR3: TGTGCCAGCTCACCCCTAGCGGGGGGCCCCTCTGGGGCCAACGTCCTGACTTTC.

The CDR3 here is CASSQGTGPANYGYTF. The CDR3 nucleotides read TGCGCCAGCAGCCAAGGGACAGGGCCTGCTAACTATGGCTACACCTTC. The rearrangement links TRBV4-1 to TRBJ1-2, with TRBD1 identical over 8 bases. CDR1 MGHRA and CDR2 YSYEKL come from the germline V gene. CDR3 length equals 16 residues. Germline trimming cut 1 base from V and 0 bases from J; bases unmatched to any gene: 4.

This rearrangement joins TRBV6-1 to TRBJ2-5; TRBD1 matches at 9 bases. The J call could be wrong; TRBJ2-7 is a better fit for the DNA end. The CDR3 spans 15 residues. The V gene's germline CDR1 is MNHNS and CDR2 SASEGT. The CDR3 is CASSTGQGGSYEQYF. The CDR3 coding sequence is TGTGCCAGCAGCACGGGACAGGGAGGCTCCTACGAGCAGTACTTC.

V and J are TRBV11-3 and TRBJ2-3; 12 bases are shared with TRBD2. CDR1 and CDR2 from the germline V gene are SGHNT and YENEEA. V gave up 5 bases and J gave up 6 bases; unmatched junction bases: 12. This CDR3 spans 17 amino acids. CDR3 loop: CASSDGTSGWPGDTQYF. The CDR3 bases are TGTGCCAGCAGCGACGGGACTAGCGGGTGGCCGGGGGATACGCAGTATTTT.

J is TRBJ2-7 and V is TRBV30; no firm D call. V lost 8 bases and J lost 1, with 12 bases in between. This CDR3 spans 12 amino acids. CDR1 and CDR2 from the germline V gene are GTSNPN and SVGIG (reference sequence). This chain's CDR3 is CAGGKLSYEQYF. In DNA form, the CDR3 reads TGTGCCGGCGGCAAGTTATCCTACGAGCAGTACTTC.

The rearrangement links TRBV7-8 to TRBJ2-1; D is possibly TRBD1 (9 bases). The germline V gene encodes CDR1 SGHVS and CDR2 FQNEAQ. V lost 6 bases, J lost 9 bases, and 18 bases lay in between. The CDR3 is 14 residues long. CDR3 sequence: CASRVAGGQGEQFF. As DNA, the CDR3 is TGTGCCAGCAGGGTGGCGGGGGGACAGGGTGAGCAGTTCTTC.